This T cell receptor beta chain was captured in a study of blood T cell repertoires in COVID-19. The overall study: Samples representing acute and convalescent COVID-19 were sourced from the United States, Italy and Spain. The cDNA or gDNA used as material had been derived from T cells, B-cell-depleted T cells, or PBMCs.

CDR1 and CDR2 (germline): ENHRY, SYGVKD. Losses at the gene ends were 6 bases for V and 4 bases for J; bases not matched to a gene: 7. The CDR3 runs 14 residues. Original methodology: Reference gene primer amplification gave estimated nucleated cell counts. Some clones are missing from TCRdb's copy, which holds only in-frame ones; the method was immunoSEQ multiplex PCR. From that table come the V and J calls and clone size; the DNA was used to work out D and trimming. The sample includes 90,000 to 95,000 clones, just over 85% of them seen just once. The TCR was taken from a woman between 70 and 85 years old with acute or convalescent COVID-19. The sequencing input was peripheral blood. The rearrangement links TRBV10-3 to TRBJ1-1, with 8 nucleotides matching TRBD1. Written as DNA, the CDR3 is TGTGCCATCAGACCCACAGGGGGGTTCACTGAAGCTTTCTTT. This gives the protein CAIRPTGGFTEAFF.